This T cell receptor (beta chain) is from a study of response to subunit inactivated influenza vaccine. The CDR3 spans 12 residues. CDR1 DFQATT and CDR2 SNEGSKA come from the germline V gene (reference sequence). Trimming removed 3 bases at V and 1 base at J, with 5 bases between. This clonotype has a count of ten or more. What it recognizes is unknown. Broader study findings: Authors suggested that a seasonal influenza vaccination recruits few new T cells each time.

TCRdb called the RT-PCR reads again in MiXCR, with one record for every CDR3 protein. The sample includes 450,000 to 500,000 distinct CDR3 sequences, approximately 11% seen only once; the top ten take 12%. The rearrangement joins TRBV20-1 to TRBJ2-3, with D uncertain. The sequenced sample was PBMCs from blood, obtained around seven weeks after vaccination. This TCR derives from a man aged 50 to 59 who received an inactivated influenza vaccine. This chain's CDR3 is CSARGGTDTQYF. Written as DNA, the CDR3 is TGCAGTGCTAGGGGTGGCACAGATACGCAGTATTTT.